This TCR beta chain was captured in a study of blood T cells in healthy people across ages. Notes on this clonotype: Its antigen remains unknown.

Looked up from germline, CDR1 is LNHNV and CDR2 is YYDKDF (reference sequence). Trimming shortened V by 4 bases and J by 1 base, and 9 bases separated the two germline ends. The CDR3 runs to 14 residues. Primed by a sample-barcoded 5' primer and a J-beta primer mix, a second PCR proceeded for about 7 to 11 cycles. MiXCR, applied by TCRdb to the 5' RACE reads, yields one record per CDR3 protein. The table has around 1.1 million distinct CDR3 sequences, around two fifths seen once; the top ten hold under 15%. General study points: PBMC samples, being unsorted, prevented any conclusive comparison of naive and antigen-experienced cells.

Every sample had a minimum of 6 million PBMCs isolated. The rearrangement links TRBV15 to TRBJ2-3, with D perhaps TRBD1 (6 bases). This receptor was identified in a man aged 18 to 29 in good health. The sequencing input was blood. The DNA of the CDR3 is TGTGCCACCAGCAATCGACAGGGCACAGATACGCAGTATTTT. It is translated as CATSNRQGTDTQYF.